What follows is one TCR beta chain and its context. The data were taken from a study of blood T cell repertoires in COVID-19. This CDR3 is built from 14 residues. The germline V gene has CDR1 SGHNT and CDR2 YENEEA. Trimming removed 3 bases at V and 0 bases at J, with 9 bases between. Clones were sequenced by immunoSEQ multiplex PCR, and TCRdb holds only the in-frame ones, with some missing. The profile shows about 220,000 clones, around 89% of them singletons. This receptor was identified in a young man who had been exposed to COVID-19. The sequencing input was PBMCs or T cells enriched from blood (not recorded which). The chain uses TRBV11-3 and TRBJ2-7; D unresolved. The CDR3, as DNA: TGTGCCAGCAGCTTCGGTGCGGACTCCTACGAGCAGTACTTC. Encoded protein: CASSFGADSYEQYF.